Listed here are 5 T cell receptor beta chains from one sample, sequenced in a study of T-cell reconstitution after alpha-beta-depleted transplantation in children. Molecular barcoding with unique molecular identifiers was used for the TCRbeta library. TCRdb processed the PCR reads anew with MiXCR; each CDR3 protein has one entry. The sample holds 200,000 to 300,000 distinct CDR3 sequences, about 23% seen once. The sequenced sample was PBMCs, obtained before TCRalphabeta/CD19-depleted stem cell transplant. The receptors derive from a girl aged 2-15 years with Fanconi anemia, due to receive a stem cell transplant.

At least ten counts were recorded for this clonotype. CDR3 protein: CASSKPSGSTDTQYF. CDR3 bases: TGTGCCAGCAGTAAACCTAGCGGGTCGACAGATACGCAGTATTTT. J is TRBJ2-3 and V is TRBV6-1, with TRBD2 matching over 8 bases. CDR1 and CDR2 from the germline V gene are MNHNS and SASEGT. The CDR3 is 15 residues long. The junction had 7 bases not matched to a gene; V was cut back by 5 bases and J by 3 bases.

In this sample, this clonotype turned up a few times. This rearrangement joins TRBV20-1 to TRBJ2-7, with TRBD2 matching 11 bases. The germline V gene has CDR1 DFQATT and CDR2 SNEGSKA (reference sequence). Germline trimming cut 0 bases from V and 3 bases from J; bases unmatched to any gene: 7. There are 16 residues in the CDR3. The CDR3 spells CSARDRTGTSGYEQYF. The CDR3 DNA reads as TGCAGTGCTAGAGATCGAACCGGGACTAGCGGCTACGAGCAGTACTTC.

In its sample, this clonotype was seen many times. The genes are TRBV4-2 and TRBJ2-7, with D perhaps given as TRBD1 or TRBD2 (6 bases each). The CDR3 is 15 amino acids. Trimming took 0 bases from V and 3 from J, leaving 12 bases between them. The germline CDR1 and CDR2 sequences are LGHNA and YNFKEQ. The CDR3: CASSQDRGTYYEQYF. Written as DNA, the CDR3 is TGTGCCAGCAGCCAAGATCGGGGGACATACTACGAGCAGTACTTC.

Many counts were recorded for this clonotype. The rearrangement uses TRBV29-1 and TRBJ2-1, with D unresolved. CDR3 length equals 14 residues. V was cut by 4 bases and J by 0 bases, with 10 bases left in between. From germline, CDR1 is SQVTM and CDR2 ANQGSEA. CDR3 sequence: CSVVGLSSYNEQFF. The CDR3 DNA sequence: TGCAGCGTTGTCGGGCTTAGCTCCTACAATGAGCAGTTCTTC.

This clonotype was detected ten times or more. This chain links TRBV29-1 with TRBJ2-5; D remains unclear. The CDR3 is 12 amino acids. V was clipped by 1 base and J by 4 bases, with 7 bases between them. Germline V gene sequence: CDR1 SQVTM, CDR2 ANQGSEA. The CDR3 protein is CSVEVAVETQYF. The CDR3 DNA sequence: TGCAGCGTTGAAGTGGCGGTAGAGACCCAGTACTTC.